This T cell receptor beta chain was documented in a study of blood T cell repertoires in COVID-19. About the study: Sites across the United States, Italy and Spain contributed samples from acute and convalescent COVID-19. Sources were T cells, B-cell-depleted T cells, or PBMCs; the material itself was cDNA or gDNA.

Study processing details: Amplification of reference gene primers was used by the study to estimate nucleated cell counts. This table comes from immunoSEQ multiplex PCR, and its TCRdb copy is limited to in-frame clones, with some not included. V, J and clone size reflect that table, while D and trimming were determined from the DNA. The table lists fewer than 100,000 clones, 90% of them singletons. The V end lost 2 bases, the J end lost 4 bases, and 11 bases lay between the germline ends. CDR1 and CDR2 from the germline V gene are LNHDA and SQIVND (reference sequence). The CDR3 contains 14 residues. The chain couples TRBV19 to TRBJ1-1; D is undetermined. This TCR came from a woman of 80 years or more with acute or convalescent COVID-19. The sample was peripheral blood. In DNA, the CDR3 is TGTGCCAGTAGTATACTGGGCGTGGGCACTGAAGCTTTCTTT. It translates to CASSILGVGTEAFF.